This TCR beta chain was documented in a study of T-cell reconstitution after alpha-beta-depleted transplantation in children. CDR3 length equals 14 residues. Germline CDR1 SQVTM, CDR2 ANQGSEA. V was pared by 4 bases and J by 3 bases, with 6 bases of the junction left unmatched. The study's findings and limits: Surviving recipient T cells and intrathymic progenitors accounted for some patients' high TCRbeta diversity at day 60. Expanded graft clones numbering several hundred reportedly gave rise to alpha-beta T cells about two months after transplant. One year post-transplant, T-cell counts and diversity were largely derived from T cells produced anew.

Preparation of the TCRbeta library was carried out with unique molecular identifiers. TCRdb independently ran MiXCR on the PCR reads; one entry per CDR3 protein. The top ten hold roughly 2.6% of the sample, which has almost 250,000 distinct CDR3 sequences, roughly 25% seen once. Note on this clonotype: Antigen specificity is unknown.

The source material was PBMCs, sampled before TCRalphabeta/CD19-depleted stem cell transplant. This receptor was identified in a girl aged 2 to 9 with Fanconi anemia, due to receive a stem cell transplant. The genes are TRBV29-1 and TRBJ2-7; TRBD2 agrees at 10 bases. The CDR3 sequence is CSVGLAGDGYEQYF. The CDR3 region has the DNA TGCAGCGTTGGGCTAGCGGGAGACGGCTACGAGCAGTACTTC.